Below are 28 T cell receptor beta chains sequenced from a single sample in a study of CD8 T cells in ankylosing spondylitis. Whole-study findings and limits: Apparently characteristic of ankylosing spondylitis blood was a TCR beta motif (roughly eight highly homologous variants).

The antigens of these receptors remain unknown. TCRdb ran MiXCR on the 5' RACE reads and lists one entry per CDR3 protein. This sample has more than 400,000 distinct CDR3 sequences; about 5.4% occur once, and the top ten carry approximately 3.5%. Material for sequencing was blood, either unsorted or a sorted T cell fraction (not recorded which). These receptor sequences come from a male donor with ankylosing spondylitis.

This clonotype was counted many times. Compared with germline, one end of the junction differs, possibly owing to a read error. The gene calls are TRBV6-5 and TRBJ1-2; TRBD1 might be the D (5 bases). Germline V CDR1 and CDR2: MNHEY, SVGAGI. This CDR3 is 17 amino acids long. CDR3 coding DNA: TGTGCCAGCAGCTACTCCCCCTTGGACATCTCTAGAGGTGGCTACACCTTC. As protein: CASSYSPLDISRGGYTF.

This clonotype has at least ten counts. The chain is built from TRBV20-1 and TRBJ1-1; the match to TRBD1 covers 7 bases. The V gene's germline CDR1 is DFQATT and CDR2 SNEGSKA (reference sequence). The CDR3 is 12 amino acids. With 8 bases clipped from V and 8 bases from J, the junction kept 11 bases outside the gene matches. CDR3 amino acids: CSPDRDGREAFF. DNA for the CDR3: TGCAGTCCAGACAGGGACGGGAGGGAAGCTTTCTTT.

V usage is TRBV6-5 and J usage is TRBJ2-7; TRBD2 might be the D (5 bases). The length of the CDR3 is 16 residues. Germline V gives CDR1 MNHEY, CDR2 SVGAGI. The V and J ends lost 2 bases and 5 bases respectively, with 19 bases between them. CDR3: CASSYDLGLQRDEQYF. The CDR3 DNA reads as TGTGCCAGCAGTTACGATCTTGGACTCCAACGGGACGAGCAGTACTTC.

This clonotype was counted only a few times. The V gene is TRBV4-1, the J gene TRBJ1-6, with D possibly TRBD1 on 5 matching bases. This CDR3 spans 17 amino acids. Between the trimmed V and J ends, which lost 0 bases and 10 bases, there was a span of 19 bases. Germline V gene lookup returns CDR1 MGHRA and CDR2 YSYEKL. CDR3 nucleotide sequence: TGCGCCAGCAGCCAAGATACCGGGGACGGCGGGAAGTCACCCCTCCACTTT. Encoded protein: CASSQDTGDGGKSPLHF.

In this sample, this clonotype turned up many times. The J gene is TRBJ1-1, the V gene TRBV20-1; D remains ambiguous. V dropped 3 bases and J dropped 4 bases, with 9 bases sitting between them. Germline V CDR1 and CDR2: DFQATT, SNEGSKA (reference sequence). The CDR3 sequence is 12 residues long. The CDR3 loop reads CSARGGPTEAFF. Written as DNA, the CDR3 is TGCAGTGCTAGGGGTGGGCCCACTGAAGCTTTCTTT.

This clonotype was seen at least ten times. This sequence joins TRBV29-1 and TRBJ2-7; TRBD2 aligns across 9 bases. CDR1 SQVTM and CDR2 ANQGSEA come from the germline V gene. The V gene end was trimmed by 3 bases and the J gene end by 3 bases; junction bases not matched to a gene: 6. This CDR3 is 14 amino acids long. Here the CDR3 DNA reads TGCAGCGTTGAGGTAGCGGGGGTAGGCTACGAGCAGTACTTC. Protein sequence: CSVEVAGVGYEQYF.

This clonotype was counted at least ten times. The chain's CDR3 is CSARAVRGKNIQYF. The CDR3 coding sequence is TGCAGCGCCAGGGCGGTGCGGGGCAAAAACATTCAGTACTTC. This rearrangement joins TRBV29-1 to TRBJ2-4; the D gene is possibly TRBD2 (6 bases). Trimming cost V 7 bases and J 3 bases, with 16 bases left between them. Germline CDR1 and CDR2: SQVTM and ANQGSEA. The CDR3 has 14 amino acids.

The sample holds many counts of this clonotype. The J gene is TRBJ2-1, the V gene TRBV7-2, with TRBD2 matching 7 bases. The V gene end was trimmed by 2 bases and the J gene end by 5 bases; junction bases not matched to a gene: 3. The CDR3 covers 14 residues. CDR1 is SGHTA and CDR2 is FQGNSA in the germline V gene. CDR3 residues: CASSLSGADNEQFF. The DNA of the CDR3 is TGTGCCAGCAGCTTAAGCGGGGCGGACAATGAGCAGTTCTTC.

This clonotype appeared many times. The chain joins TRBV11-2 to TRBJ2-7, with 11 bases matching TRBD1. V trimming: 6 bases; J trimming: 4 bases; junction bases outside the gene matches: 5. The germline V gene has CDR1 SGHAT and CDR2 FQNNGV. The CDR3 loop spans 14 amino acids. The CDR3 coding sequence is TGTGCCAGCAGACTCGGACAGGGGGCTTACGAGCAGTACTTC. Protein: CASRLGQGAYEQYF.

In its sample, this clonotype was seen many times. For the CDR3, the DNA is TGTGCCAGCAGCCGCGGAAGCCTAGGAGCTTTCTTT. Translating it yields CASSRGSLGAFF. The chain joins TRBV12-3 or TRBV12-4 to TRBJ1-1; D remains unclear. This CDR3 region has 12 residues. The V gene lost 6 bases and the J gene lost 10 bases, with 15 bases spanning the gap.

The V and J genes are TRBV7-2 and TRBJ2-7; 8 positions match TRBD2. The CDR3 loop spans 16 amino acids. Germline loops: CDR1 SGHTA, CDR2 FQGNSA. V lost 5 bases, J lost 0 bases, and 9 bases stayed unmatched. In DNA, the CDR3 is TGTGCCAGCAGCCCGAATAGCGGGGCCTCCTCCTACGAGCAGTACTTC. Protein sequence: CASSPNSGASSYEQYF.

This sequence joins TRBV28 and TRBJ2-3, with TRBD2 matching 7 bases. The J segment lost 4 bases and the V segment lost 2 bases, leaving 12 bases of the junction unmatched. Germline V gives CDR1 MDHEN, CDR2 SYDVKM. CDR3 length: 17 residues. The CDR3 region has the DNA TGTGCCAGCAGTTTAACAGAACTAGCGAGGGACCCAGATACGCAGTATTTT. This gives the protein CASSLTELARDPDTQYF.

This clonotype has just a few counts. The gene calls are TRBV4-2 and TRBJ2-2; the match to TRBD2 covers 8 bases. Germline CDR1 LGHNA, CDR2 YNFKEQ. V lost 2 bases, J lost 0 bases, and 8 bases stayed unmatched. This CDR3 comprises 18 residues. Here the CDR3 DNA reads TGTGCCAGCAGCCAACTAGGGGGAGCGGGGGCGAACACCGGGGAGCTGTTTTTT. Its translation: CASSQLGGAGANTGELFF.

This clonotype showed up many times. The rearrangement uses TRBV5-1 and TRBJ1-1, with D possibly being TRBD1 (5 bases). The germline CDR1 and CDR2 sequences are SGHRS and YFSETQ. This CDR3 contains 15 residues. V lost 0 bases and J lost 3, with 12 bases in between. The CDR3 sequence is CASSLGYMGDTEAFF. The DNA for the CDR3 is TGCGCCAGCAGCTTGGGGTACATGGGGGACACTGAAGCTTTCTTT.

This clonotype was seen repeatedly, ten times or more. The gene calls are TRBV7-9 and TRBJ2-5; D ambiguous. CDR1 and CDR2 (germline): SEHNR, FQNEAQ (reference sequence). Trimming pared 3 bases from V and 6 bases from J, leaving 11 bases between. There are 13 residues in the CDR3. The CDR3 region is CASSFLDKKTQYF. The CDR3 bases are TGTGCCAGCAGCTTTTTAGACAAGAAGACCCAGTACTTC.

The table lists this clonotype with many counts. Germline is not matched at one junction end, which may reflect a read error. The chain has TRBV7-7 and TRBJ2-5, with D possibly being TRBD2 (5 bases). Germline values: CDR1 SSHAT, CDR2 FNYEAQ (reference sequence). CDR3 length equals 18 residues. The CDR3 DNA follows: TGTGCTAGCAGCTTGAGGGCCGGCACATCGATTTCTCAAGAGACCCAGTACTTC. Translated, it gives CASSLRAGTSISQETQYF.

The chain has TRBV7-6 and TRBJ2-3; the D is unclear. In germline, CDR1 is SGHVS, CDR2 FNYEAQ. The CDR3 spans 13 residues. Trimming removed 3 bases from V and 4 bases from J, with 8 bases in between. The CDR3, as DNA: TGTGCCAGCAGCTTTGCGGTCTCAGATACGCAGTATTTT. Protein product: CASSFAVSDTQYF.

This clonotype was recorded a few times. The V gene is TRBV9, the J gene TRBJ1-2, with unresolved D. Germline V CDR1 and CDR2: SGDLS, YYNGEE. Trimming stripped 4 bases from V and 8 bases from J, with 12 bases between. The CDR3 sequence is 12 residues long. Here the CDR3 DNA reads TGTGCCAGCAGCCCTCTGGGGAGCGGCTACACCTTC. Its translation is CASSPLGSGYTF.

The genes are TRBV5-5 and TRBJ1-1; 8 bases agree with TRBD1. Germline-derived CDR1 and CDR2 are SGHKS and YYEKEE (reference sequence). The CDR3 has 17 residues. Unmatched junction bases numbered 14, after V lost 4 bases and J lost 3 bases. CDR3 DNA sequence: TGTGCCAGCAGCCCCTTCCCCACAGGGGGGTCGGACACTGAAGCTTTCTTT. Protein product: CASSPFPTGGSDTEAFF.

In its sample, this clonotype was seen many times. This chain connects TRBV20-1 to TRBJ2-1, with D perhaps matching TRBD1 (6 bases). Trimming stripped 5 bases from V and 7 bases from J, with 9 bases between. CDR1 DFQATT and CDR2 SNEGSKA come from the germline V gene (reference sequence). This CDR3 region has 11 residues. CDR3 DNA: TGCAGTGCTCTTCAGGGGAATGAGCAGTTCTTC. Translation gives CSALQGNEQFF.

This clonotype was counted a few times. The J gene is TRBJ2-2, the V gene TRBV12-3 or TRBV12-4; D unclear. The V end was cut by 6 bases, the J end by 1 base, with 12 bases between. There are 15 residues in the CDR3. The CDR3 DNA sequence: TGTGCCAGCAGCCGAAACACTGGGAACACCGGGGAGCTGTTTTTT. It is translated as CASSRNTGNTGELFF.

CDR3 nucleotide sequence: TGTGCCAGCAGCAAGCGGGACAGGGTATACAATGAGCAGTTCTTC. The encoded protein is CASSKRDRVYNEQFF. The chain has TRBV7-2 and TRBJ2-1; TRBD1 matches 9 bases. This CDR3 spans 15 amino acids. The germline V gene encodes CDR1 SGHTA and CDR2 FQGNSA. J gave up 4 bases and V 5 bases, and 6 bases lay outside the gene matches. The complete variable domain, with remaining parts taken from reference TRBV7-2 and TRBJ2-1, reads GAGVSQSPSNKVTEKGKDVELRCDPISGHTALYWYRQSLGQGLEFLIYFQGNSAPDKSGLPSDRFSAERTGGSVSTLTIQRTQQEDSAVYLCASSKRDRVYNEQFFGPGTRLTVL.

About this clonotype itself: One base away lies a much larger clone, so this may be a sequencing read error. The V call is TRBV24-1, the J call TRBJ2-3, with D perhaps TRBD1 or TRBD2 (5 bases each). V was shortened by 6 bases and J by 3 bases, with 18 bases between the two germline ends. CDR3 length: 16 residues. The germline gives CDR1 KGHDR, CDR2 SFDVKD. The CDR3 coding sequence is TGTGCCACCAGTCACCCCGGGACCAAAGGGACAGATACGCAGTATTTT. This encodes CATSHPGTKGTDTQYF.

The table lists this clonotype with many counts. The chain has TRBV12-3 or TRBV12-4 and TRBJ1-6; D uncertain. The ends were cut back, 4 bases at V and 5 bases at J, with 12 bases in the middle. CDR3 size: 15 residues. In DNA, the CDR3 is TGTGCCAGCAGTTCGAATTTTGGGAATAATTCACCCCTCCACTTT. This sequence encodes CASSSNFGNNSPLHF.

Many counts were recorded for this clonotype. The chain combines TRBV5-6 with TRBJ2-1; D is ambiguous. The CDR3 has 13 amino acids. The V end lost 0 bases, the J end lost 9 bases, and 10 bases lay between the germline ends. Germline CDR1 and CDR2: SGHDT and YYEEEE. The CDR3 reads CASSLGVLGEQFF. CDR3 DNA sequence: TGTGCCAGCAGCTTGGGGGTACTGGGTGAGCAGTTCTTC.

The J gene is TRBJ1-2, the V gene TRBV11-2; no clear D gene. The CDR3 is made up of 15 amino acids. V lost 2 bases, J lost 0 bases, and 10 bases lay in between. Germline values: CDR1 SGHAT, CDR2 FQNNGV. The CDR3 DNA is TGTGCCAGCAGCTTATTGCGGGTTACTAACTATGGCTACACCTTC. It encodes CASSLLRVTNYGYTF.

At least ten counts were recorded for this clonotype. The chain links TRBV5-1 to TRBJ2-7, with 11 bases aligning to TRBD1. Germline V gene data show CDR1 as SGHRS and CDR2 as YFSETQ. This CDR3 spans 15 amino acids. J gave up 5 bases and V 2 bases, and 6 bases lay outside the gene matches. Written as DNA, the CDR3 is TGCGCCAGCAGCTTCATGGACAGGGGGCTCGACGAGCAGTACTTC. It specifies CASSFMDRGLDEQYF.

This clonotype was seen many times. The chain couples TRBV24-1 to TRBJ2-2; D gene uncertain. Germline CDR1 is KGHDR and CDR2 is SFDVKD. This CDR3 is 16 amino acids long. V was pared by 4 bases and J by 5 bases, with 16 bases between. CDR3 sequence: CATSEPGRNFTGELFF. In DNA form, the CDR3 reads TGTGCCACCAGTGAACCAGGACGGAATTTTACCGGGGAGCTGTTTTTT.